A selection of T cell receptor beta chains follows, all from one sample in a study of low-dose radiotherapy and immunotherapy resistance in tumors. Each CDR3 protein gets one entry after TCRdb re-called the reads with MiXCR. The data hold 75,000 to 95,000 distinct CDR3 sequences, with 20% to 25% observed a single time. Source: PBMCs, taken after low-dose radiotherapy plus immunotherapy. The receptor source for this set is a female donor with ovarian cancer. The CDR3 runs from the conserved cysteine through the conserved F or W. D genes are given only for firm matches. Not all rows give a size; the values are once, few, many and, for expanded clones, a class.

TRBD1 | TRBJ2-3 | many | TRBV5-1 | CASSSGQGGAPQYF | TGCGCCAGCAGCTCGGGACAGGGTGGTGCTCCGCAGTATTTT
- | TRBJ2-1 | many | TRBV3-1 | CASSQGGVGEQFF | TGTGCCAGCAGCCAAGGGGGGGTTGGTGAGCAGTTCTTC
- | TRBJ2-6 | few | TRBV4-2 | CASSQDPQSLVLTF | TGTGCCAGCAGCCAAGATCCCCAAAGCCTCGTCCTGACTTTC
TRBD2 | TRBJ2-3 | many | TRBV10-1 | CASSLTAGGEDTQYF | TGCGCCAGCAGTTTGACGGCGGGAGGGGAAGATACGCAGTATTTT
- | TRBJ1-1 | many | TRBV4-3 | CASSQDQGYGNTEAFF | TGCGCCAGCAGCCAAGATCAAGGGTACGGGAACACTGAAGCTTTCTTT
- | TRBJ2-5 | many | TRBV4-1 | CASSQVPGSETQYF | TGCGCCAGCAGCCAAGTCCCCGGGAGCGAGACCCAGTACTTC
TRBD2 | TRBJ2-1 | many | TRBV6-2/TRBV6-3 | CASSYSLLRTSGSDNEQFF | TGTGCCAGCAGTTACTCCCTCCTGCGGACTAGCGGCTCGGACAATGAGCAGTTCTTC
- | TRBJ1-2 | many | TRBV19 | CASSIRGGGYTF | TGTGCCAGTAGTATCAGGGGCGGAGGCTACACCTTC
- | TRBJ2-6 | many | TRBV7-8 | CASSLAGTGANVLTF | TGTGCCAGCAGCTTAGCAGGGACTGGGGCCAACGTCCTGACTTTC
- | TRBJ2-5 | - | TRBV6-1 | CASALWGPQETQYF | TGTGCCAGCGCCCTTTGGGGTCCCCAAGAGACCCAGTACTTC
- | TRBJ2-3 | many | TRBV29-1 | CSVTRVGADTQYF | TGCAGCGTGACCAGGGTGGGGGCAGATACGCAGTATTTT
- | TRBJ2-1 | - | TRBV4-3 | CASSRDTSYNEQFF | TGCGCCAGCAGCCGGGACACCTCCTACAATGAGCAGTTCTTC
TRBD2 | TRBJ2-7 | many | TRBV7-2 | CASSLELAGAPYEQYF | TGTGCCAGCAGCTTAGAACTAGCGGGGGCCCCCTACGAGCAGTACTTC
- | TRBJ1-4 | many | TRBV6-6 | CASSTGTALNEKLFF | TGTGCCAGCAGTACCGGGACGGCCCTGAATGAAAAACTGTTTTTT
- | TRBJ2-4 | many | TRBV12-3/TRBV12-4 | CASTRVLNIQYF | TGTGCCAGCACACGGGTTTTGAACATTCAGTACTTC
- | TRBJ2-7 | many | TRBV15 | CATSRGGTDYEQYF | TGTGCCACCAGCAGGGGGGGGACAGACTACGAGCAGTACTTC
- | TRBJ2-1 | many | TRBV6-2/TRBV6-3 | CASSYSPSAEQFF | TGTGCCAGCAGTTACTCGCCCAGTGCTGAGCAGTTCTTC
- | TRBJ2-2 | few | TRBV19 | CASSIVGYGGELFFF | -
TRBD2 | TRBJ2-1 | many | TRBV18 | CASSPRTSGGAASYNEQFF | TGTGCCAGCTCACCACGTACTAGCGGGGGGGCCGCGTCCTACAATGAGCAGTTCTTC
- | TRBJ2-7 | - | TRBV5-4 | CASSLWGLVYEQYF | TGTGCCAGCAGCTTGTGGGGTTTGGTCTACGAGCAGTACTTC
- | TRBJ1-5 | medium-sized | TRBV28 | CASTGVEGSNQPQHF | TGTGCCAGCACCGGGGTGGAGGGGAGCAATCAGCCCCAGCATTTT
- | TRBJ1-4 | many | TRBV6-2/TRBV6-3 | CASSYSGATTNEKLFF | TGTGCCAGCAGTTACTCCGGGGCGACAACTAATGAAAAACTGTTTTTT
TRBD1 | TRBJ2-7 | many | TRBV28 | CASGPGTGYYEQYF | TGTGCCAGCGGTCCCGGGACAGGGTATTACGAGCAGTACTTC
- | TRBJ2-2 | many | TRBV29-1 | CSVEVPANTGELFF | TGCAGCGTTGAAGTCCCAGCGAACACCGGGGAGCTGTTTTTT
- | TRBJ2-7 | many | TRBV18 | CASSGGSYEQYF | TGTGCCAGCTCAGGGGGGTCCTACGAGCAGTACTTC
TRBD1 | TRBJ1-2 | many | TRBV6-2/TRBV6-3 | CASSLQGNYGYTF | TGTGCCAGCAGTCTACAGGGGAACTATGGCTACACCTTC
TRBD1 | TRBJ1-5 | once | TRBV12-3/TRBV12-4 | CASSPRQGAGNQPQHF | TGTGCCAGCAGTCCTAGACAGGGGGCGGGCAATCAGCCCCAGCATTTT
- | TRBJ2-3 | - | TRBV6-2/TRBV6-3 | CASALSSTDTQYF | TGTGCCAGCGCCCTGTCTAGCACAGATACGCAGTATTTT
- | TRBJ1-4 | many | TRBV6-2/TRBV6-3 | CASRVDVGGKLFF | TGTGCCAGCAGGGTCGACGTAGGGGGGAAACTGTTTTTT
TRBD1 | TRBJ1-6 | many | TRBV15 | CATSRDLSRGFSPLHF | TGTGCCACCAGCAGAGATCTGTCCAGGGGGTTCTCACCCCTCCACTTT
- | TRBJ1-1 | many | TRBV5-4 | CASSLARGGIPEAFF | TGTGCCAGCAGCTTGGCCCGCGGAGGGATCCCTGAAGCTTTCTTT
TRBD2 | TRBJ2-1 | many | TRBV14 | CASSQISSGLSYNEQFF | TGTGCCAGCAGCCAAATATCTAGCGGCCTCTCCTACAATGAGCAGTTCTTC
- | TRBJ1-1 | many | TRBV30 | CAQKASAEAFF | TGTGCCCAGAAGGCCAGCGCTGAAGCTTTCTTT
- | TRBJ1-2 | many | TRBV20-1 | CSARNRDTGYGYTF | TGCAGTGCTAGGAACCGGGACACAGGCTATGGCTACACCTTC
TRBD2 | TRBJ2-1 | many | TRBV2 | CASSAGGGYSYNEQFF | TGTGCCAGCAGTGCCGGGGGGGGCTACTCCTACAATGAGCAGTTCTTC
- | TRBJ2-5 | few | TRBV5-1 | CASSVGPPLQETQYF | TGCGCCAGCAGCGTCGGACCCCCGCTCCAAGAGACCCAGTACTTC
- | TRBJ1-2 | - | TRBV30 | CAQQRSNYGFTF | TGTGCCCAACAGCGTTCAAACTATGGCTTCACCTTC
- | TRBJ2-3 | - | TRBV28 | CASSRRSTDTQYF | TGTGCCAGCAGCCGCCGGAGCACAGATACGCAGTATTTT
- | TRBJ2-3 | many | TRBV10-1 | CASSDSGPTDTQYF | TGCGCCAGCAGTGACTCCGGCCCCACAGATACGCAGTATTTT
TRBD1 | TRBJ2-4 | few | TRBV18 | CASSTTTGSVKNIQYF | TGTGCCAGCTCAACAACGACAGGGTCGGTCAAAAACATTCAGTACTTC
- | TRBJ2-7 | many | TRBV11-2 | CASSPAPNYEQYF | TGTGCCAGCAGCCCAGCTCCGAACTACGAGCAGTACTTC
TRBD1 | TRBJ1-2 | - | TRBV27 | CASRASGTDNYGYTF | TGTGCCAGCAGGGCGTCCGGGACAGATAACTATGGCTACACCTTC
TRBD2 | TRBJ2-7 | many | TRBV10-2 | CASTTSGSYEQYF | TGCGCCAGCACGACTAGCGGGAGTTACGAGCAGTACTTC
- | TRBJ2-1 | many | TRBV12-3/TRBV12-4 | CASSLDSGNPYNEQFF | TGTGCCAGCAGTTTAGATTCGGGAAATCCCTACAATGAGCAGTTCTTC
- | TRBJ1-2 | many | TRBV4-1 | CASSQADMGFSRGGYTF | TGCGCCAGCAGCCAAGCAGATATGGGCTTTAGTAGGGGGGGCTACACCTTC